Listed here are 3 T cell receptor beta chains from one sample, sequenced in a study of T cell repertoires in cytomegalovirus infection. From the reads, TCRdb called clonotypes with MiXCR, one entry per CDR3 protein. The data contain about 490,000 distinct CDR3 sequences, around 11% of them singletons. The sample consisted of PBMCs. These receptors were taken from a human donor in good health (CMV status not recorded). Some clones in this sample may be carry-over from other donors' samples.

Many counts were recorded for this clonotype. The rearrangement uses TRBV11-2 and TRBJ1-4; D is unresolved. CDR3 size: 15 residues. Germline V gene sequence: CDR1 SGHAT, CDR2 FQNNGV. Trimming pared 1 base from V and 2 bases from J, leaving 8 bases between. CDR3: CASSLVGGTNEKLFF. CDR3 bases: TGTGCCAGCAGCTTAGTCGGTGGTACTAATGAAAAACTGTTTTTT. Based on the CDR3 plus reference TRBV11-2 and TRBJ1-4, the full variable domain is EAGVAQSPRYKIIEKRQSVAFWCNPISGHATLYWYQQILGQGPKLLIQFQNNGVVDDSQLPKDRFSAERLKGVDSTLKIQPAKLEDSAVYLCASSLVGGTNEKLFFGSGTQLSVL.

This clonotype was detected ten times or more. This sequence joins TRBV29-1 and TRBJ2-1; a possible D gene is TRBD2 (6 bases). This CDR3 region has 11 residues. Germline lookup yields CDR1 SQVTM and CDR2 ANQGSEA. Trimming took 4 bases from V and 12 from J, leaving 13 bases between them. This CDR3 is CSVVPRDLQFF. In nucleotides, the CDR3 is TGCAGCGTTGTGCCCCGGGACTTGCAGTTCTTC.

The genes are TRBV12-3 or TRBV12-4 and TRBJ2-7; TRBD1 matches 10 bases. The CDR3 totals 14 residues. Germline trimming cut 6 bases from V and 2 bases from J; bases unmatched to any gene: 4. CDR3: CASRGQGEAYEQYF. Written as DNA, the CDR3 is TGTGCCAGCAGAGGACAGGGGGAAGCCTACGAGCAGTACTTC.